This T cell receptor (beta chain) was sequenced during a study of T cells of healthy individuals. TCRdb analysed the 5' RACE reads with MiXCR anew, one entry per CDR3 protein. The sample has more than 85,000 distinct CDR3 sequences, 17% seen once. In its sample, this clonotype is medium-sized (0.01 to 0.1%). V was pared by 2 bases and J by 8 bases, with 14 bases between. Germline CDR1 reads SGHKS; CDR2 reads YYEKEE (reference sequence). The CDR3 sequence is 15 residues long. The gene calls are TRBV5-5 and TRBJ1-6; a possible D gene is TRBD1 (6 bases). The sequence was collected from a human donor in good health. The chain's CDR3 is CASSLQGFEDSPLHF. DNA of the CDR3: TGTGCCAGCAGCTTACAGGGTTTTGAAGATTCACCCCTCCACTTT.